The 24 T cell receptor beta chains below come from one sample, sequenced in a study of T cells in Graves' hyperthyroidism and ophthalmopathy. TCR beta CDR3 region amplification was performed from RNA transcripts. HTBI primers drove first-round RT-PCR of the TCR CDR3. TCRdb analysed the multiplex PCR reads with MiXCR anew, one entry per CDR3 protein. The repertoire has hundreds of thousands of distinct CDR3 sequences, approximately 15% of them found once; the top ten carry around 58%. Sequencing input: blood. These TCRs come from a woman in her sixties with Graves' ophthalmopathy.

Ten or more counts support this clonotype. The rearrangement uses TRBV6-1 and TRBJ2-7; D remains unclear. Germline loops: CDR1 MNHNS, CDR2 SASEGT. The V end was cut by 6 bases, the J end by 1 base, with 7 bases between. The CDR3 is 12 amino acids. The CDR3 sequence: CASRGPSYEQYF. As DNA, the CDR3 is TGTGCCAGCAGAGGACCATCCTACGAGCAGTACTTC.

Many counts were recorded for this clonotype. The rearrangement uses TRBV27 and TRBJ1-1; possibly TRBD1 for D (6 bases). Germline loops: CDR1 MNHEY, CDR2 SMNVEV (reference sequence). CDR3 length equals 12 residues. The V gene lost 5 bases and the J gene lost 6 bases, with 10 bases spanning the gap. CDR3 loop: CASSPGQSEAFF. The CDR3 DNA is TGTGCCAGCAGTCCAGGACAGTCTGAAGCTTTCTTT.

CDR3 in amino acids: CASRSTGQTGELFF. CDR3 coding DNA: TGTGCCAGCAGAAGTACCGGACAGACCGGGGAGCTGTTTTTT. The genes are TRBV6-2 or TRBV6-3 and TRBJ2-2, with D perhaps matching TRBD1 (6 bases). Germline values: CDR1 MNHEY, CDR2 SVGEGT. This CDR3 is 14 amino acids long. V dropped 6 bases and J dropped 5 bases, with 13 bases sitting between them.

This rearrangement joins TRBV3-1 to TRBJ2-7; no clear D gene. V gave up 0 bases and J gave up 7 bases, with 10 bases separating them. The CDR3 length is 13 residues. Germline CDR1 LGHDT, CDR2 YNNKEL (reference sequence). The CDR3 coding sequence is TGTGCCAGCAGCCAAGAGGTGTGGGCAGAGCAGTACTTC. Translating it yields CASSQEVWAEQYF.

This clonotype has ten or more counts. The rearrangement links TRBV7-2 to TRBJ2-1; 12 bases are shared with TRBD2. V shed 2 bases and J 1 base; nucleotides not matched to a gene: 3. CDR1 is SGHTA, CDR2 FQGNSA, per germline. The CDR3 has 17 amino acids. The CDR3 region is CASSLSGTSGSYNEQFF. CDR3 nucleotide sequence: TGTGCCAGCAGCTTATCCGGGACTAGCGGGTCCTACAATGAGCAGTTCTTC.

There are a few counts of this clonotype. This rearrangement joins TRBV29-1 to TRBJ1-1; D is perhaps TRBD1 (5 bases). Trimming took 6 bases from V and 11 from J, leaving 16 bases between them. The length of the CDR3 is 11 residues. Looked up from germline, CDR1 is SQVTM and CDR2 is ANQGSEA. The CDR3 region has the DNA TGCAGCGTCTATCAGGGTCAGGTGGCTTTCTTT. This translates into CSVYQGQVAFF.

This clonotype was seen ten or more times. The J gene is TRBJ1-5, the V gene TRBV2, with 9 bases fitting TRBD1. V lost 4 bases to trimming and J lost 6 bases; unmatched junction nucleotides: 7. Germline lookup yields CDR1 SNHLY and CDR2 FYNNEI. This CDR3 spans 15 amino acids. DNA for the CDR3: TGTGCCAGCAGTGGAATAGGGACAGGGCTTCAGCCCCAGCATTTT. Translated: CASSGIGTGLQPQHF. The entire variable domain, with the rest obtained from reference TRBV2 and TRBJ1-5, is as follows: EPEVTQTPSHQVTQMGQEVILRCVPISNHLYFYWYRQILGQKVEFLVSFYNNEISEKSEIFDDQFSVERPDGSNFTLKIRSTKLEDSAMYFCASSGIGTGLQPQHFGDGTRLSIL.

This clonotype showed up just a few times. This chain uses TRBV4-2 with TRBJ2-7; the D gene is possibly TRBD2 (5 bases). The V gene lost 1 base and the J gene lost 9 bases, with 13 bases spanning the gap. The CDR3 extends over 13 amino acids. Germline V lookup: CDR1 LGHNA, CDR2 YNFKEQ. The CDR3 loop is CASSQGERFGQYF. The CDR3 DNA reads TGTGCCAGCAGCCAAGGGGAGCGATTTGGGCAGTACTTC.

This clonotype came up many times. The V call is TRBV2, the J call TRBJ1-1; D is uncertain. Germline CDR1 and CDR2: SNHLY and FYNNEI. The CDR3 loop spans 13 amino acids. Trimming stripped 7 bases from V and 1 base from J, with 10 bases between. This chain's CDR3 is CASNGQPNTEAFF. CDR3 sequence (DNA): TGTGCCAGCAACGGGCAGCCGAACACTGAAGCTTTCTTT.

Concerning this clonotype: Given a much more abundant clone one base away, this may be a read error. This chain uses TRBV7-9 with TRBJ2-7; 9 bases agree with TRBD1. In germline, CDR1 is SEHNR, CDR2 FQNEAQ (reference sequence). This CDR3 has 13 amino acids. CDR3 sequence reads: CTSRKTGGREQYF. The DNA for the CDR3 is TGTACCAGCAGAAAGACAGGGGGTCGGGAGCAGTACTTC.

V usage is TRBV4-3 and J usage is TRBJ2-7; 7 positions match TRBD2. In germline, CDR1 is LGHNA, CDR2 YSLEER. This CDR3 spans 16 amino acids. Trimming at V came to 2 bases and at J to 9 bases, leaving 16 bases not matched to a gene. CDR3 region: CASSQLTGEGTPGQYF. Here the CDR3 DNA reads TGCGCCAGCAGCCAACTAACGGGGGAGGGAACTCCCGGGCAGTACTTC.

The chain combines TRBV24-1 with TRBJ2-2, with D unclear. The germline CDR1 and CDR2 sequences are KGHDR and SFDVKD. V lost 0 bases and J lost 5, with 12 bases in between. This CDR3 is built from 16 residues. The CDR3 sequence is CATSDLQWASTGELFF. As DNA, the CDR3 is TGTGCCACCAGTGATTTGCAATGGGCCTCTACCGGGGAGCTGTTTTTT.

The chain couples TRBV5-8 to TRBJ2-7; D is possibly TRBD1 or TRBD2 (6 bases each). Trimming took 3 bases from V and 2 from J, leaving 18 bases between them. The CDR3 covers 16 residues. Germline values: CDR1 SGHTS, CDR2 YDEGEE. The CDR3 loop is CASSWSFGGPPYEQYF. As DNA, the CDR3 is TGTGCCAGCAGCTGGAGCTTCGGGGGCCCACCCTACGAGCAGTACTTC.

This clonotype was counted ten times or more. This rearrangement joins TRBV2 to TRBJ2-1; no definite D call. The CDR3 has 12 residues. CDR1 and CDR2 (germline): SNHLY, FYNNEI. V dropped 6 bases and J dropped 9 bases, with 12 bases sitting between them. CDR3 sequence reads: CASSIGPREQFF. Written as DNA, the CDR3 is TGTGCCAGCAGCATCGGGCCGCGTGAGCAGTTCTTC.

This clonotype occurred many times. This sequence joins TRBV30 and TRBJ2-5; 14 bases are a match to TRBD2. This CDR3 comprises 14 residues. CDR1 is GTSNPN, CDR2 SVGIG, per germline (reference sequence). J was trimmed by 5 bases and V by 5 bases; bases with no gene match: 4. The CDR3 DNA follows: TGTGCCTGGGGACTAGCGGGAGGATACGAGACCCAGTACTTC. Translation: CAWGLAGGYETQYF.

This clonotype was recorded at least ten times. The V gene is TRBV6-2 or TRBV6-3, the J gene TRBJ1-1; 12 nucleotides agree with TRBD1. The germline gives CDR1 MNHEY, CDR2 SVGEGT. Unmatched junction bases numbered 8, after V lost 4 bases and J lost 8 bases. The CDR3 totals 15 residues. The CDR3 loop is CASSSGQGASLEAFF. CDR3 coding DNA: TGTGCCAGCAGTTCGGGACAGGGGGCCTCCCTCGAAGCTTTCTTT.

A few counts support this clonotype. The chain joins TRBV7-2 to TRBJ2-3; D unresolved. Trimming left V 5 bases short and J 5 bases short, with 11 bases between. CDR1 SGHTA and CDR2 FQGNSA come from the germline V gene. CDR3 length: 13 residues. CDR3 DNA sequence: TGTGCCAGCAGCCTTAGGGCCCTAGATACGCAGTATTTT. It yields the protein CASSLRALDTQYF. The full variable domain, its missing parts supplied by reference TRBV7-2 and TRBJ2-3, is GAGVSQSPSNKVTEKGKDVELRCDPISGHTALYWYRQSLGQGLEFLIYFQGNSAPDKSGLPSDRFSAERTGGSVSTLTIQRTQQEDSAVYLCASSLRALDTQYFGPGTRLTVL.

Ten or more counts support this clonotype. The chain couples TRBV20-1 to TRBJ2-7; no definite D call. The germline CDR1 and CDR2 sequences are DFQATT and SNEGSKA (reference sequence). V lost 3 bases, J lost 4 bases, and 7 bases lay in between. The CDR3 length is 11 residues. CDR3 nucleotides: TGCAGTGCTAGCGAGACTTACGAGCAGTACTTC. Protein sequence: CSASETYEQYF.

This clonotype was observed at least ten times. V and J are TRBV28 and TRBJ2-1; possibly TRBD1 for D (6 bases). Trimming left V 6 bases short and J 1 base short, with 16 bases between. The CDR3 totals 16 residues. Germline CDR1 MDHEN, CDR2 SYDVKM. CDR3 sequence: CASRPPRRGSYNEQFF. CDR3 in DNA: TGTGCCAGCAGACCTCCCCGCAGGGGTTCCTACAATGAGCAGTTCTTC.

This clonotype has just a few counts. V gene TRBV30 combines with J gene TRBJ1-4, with a possible D match to TRBD1 (5 bases). The CDR3 is made up of 15 amino acids. Trimming removed 2 bases at V and 4 bases at J, with 14 bases between. CDR1 and CDR2 from the germline V gene are GTSNPN and SVGIG (reference sequence). The CDR3 sequence is CAWSPHDSRNEKLFF. As DNA, the CDR3 is TGTGCCTGGAGTCCACACGACAGCCGTAATGAAAAACTGTTTTTT.

This clonotype was detected ten times or more. This chain connects TRBV12-3 or TRBV12-4 to TRBJ2-3; no reliable D call. This CDR3 spans 14 amino acids. Trimming stripped 2 bases from V and 2 bases from J, with 8 bases between. This chain's CDR3 is CASSLLVVTDTQYF. In DNA, the CDR3 is TGTGCCAGCAGTTTATTGGTAGTCACAGATACGCAGTATTTT.

This clonotype has ten or more counts. In DNA form, the CDR3 reads TGCAGTGCCATGACAGGGCCTGGAAACACCATATATTTT. Encoded protein: CSAMTGPGNTIYF. The J gene is TRBJ1-3, the V gene TRBV20-1, with 7 bases aligning to TRBD1. The CDR3 sequence is 13 residues long. In germline, CDR1 is DFQATT, CDR2 SNEGSKA (reference sequence). The ends lost 6 bases at V and 2 bases at J; junction bases unmatched: 4.

The V call is TRBV9, the J call TRBJ2-7; TRBD1 is a possible D gene (6 bases). CDR1 and CDR2 (germline): SGDLS, YYNGEE. This CDR3 has 15 amino acids. V was cut by 2 bases and J by 4 bases, with 16 bases left in between. CDR3 region: CASSVADSPRYEQYF. Written as DNA, the CDR3 is TGTGCCAGCAGCGTCGCGGACAGTCCGAGGTACGAGCAGTACTTC.

This clonotype showed up many times. The chain employs TRBV12-3 or TRBV12-4 and TRBJ2-5; D is undetermined. Trimming shortened V by 3 bases and J by 3 bases, and 11 bases separated the two germline ends. The CDR3 totals 14 residues. CDR3 DNA: TGTGCCAGCAGTTTGGTCGGCAGTAAAGAGACCCAGTACTTC. Translating it yields CASSLVGSKETQYF.